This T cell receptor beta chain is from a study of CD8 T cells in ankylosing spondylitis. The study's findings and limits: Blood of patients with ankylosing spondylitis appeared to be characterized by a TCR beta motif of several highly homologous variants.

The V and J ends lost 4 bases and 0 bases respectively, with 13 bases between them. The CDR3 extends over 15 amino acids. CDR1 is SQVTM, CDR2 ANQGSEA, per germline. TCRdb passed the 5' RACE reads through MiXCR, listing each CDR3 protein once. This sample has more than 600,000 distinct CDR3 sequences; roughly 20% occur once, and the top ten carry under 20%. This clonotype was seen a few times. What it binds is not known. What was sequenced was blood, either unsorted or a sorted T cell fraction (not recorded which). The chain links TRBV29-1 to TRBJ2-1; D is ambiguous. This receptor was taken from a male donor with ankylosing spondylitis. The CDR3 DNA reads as TGCAGCGTTGTACGATGGTCAAGCTCCTACAATGAGCAGTTCTTC. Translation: CSVVRWSSSYNEQFF.